This T cell receptor beta chain originates from a study of T cell repertoires in cytomegalovirus infection. Study-level background: From public TCR beta signatures came an indication of both CMV infection and matching HLA type.

This clonotype was observed a handful of times. The antigen is undetermined. V lost 4 bases, J lost 1 base, and 10 bases lay in between. CDR3 length: 14 amino acids. MiXCR, applied by TCRdb to the reads, yields one record per CDR3 protein. The sample carries approximately 500,000 distinct CDR3 sequences, more than 15% recorded once. General study results and limits: The ex vivo response was dominated by HLA-C-restricted CMV-specific TCR beta clonotypes.

The TCR originated in a human donor in good health (CMV status not recorded). Some clones in this sample may be carry-over from other donors' samples. Sequencing was performed on CD8+ T cells from PBMCs. The chain has TRBV12-3 or TRBV12-4 and TRBJ1-2, with D possibly being TRBD1 (5 bases). The chain's CDR3 is CASSWHRRNYGYTF. The CDR3 DNA reads TGTGCCAGCAGTTGGCACAGGCGTAACTATGGCTACACCTTC.